The 29 T cell receptor beta chains reported below all come from one sample, sequenced in a study of blood T cell repertoires in COVID-19. Generated by immunoSEQ multiplex PCR, the TCRdb table keeps only in-frame clones and is missing some. The data hold roughly 390,000 clones, with approximately 89% observed a single time. What was sequenced was peripheral blood. These receptors were collected from a woman in her 30s with COVID-19, enrolled during active disease.

The V gene is TRBV7-3, the J gene TRBJ2-3; the D gene is possibly TRBD1 (5 bases). Trimming stripped 5 bases from V and 1 base from J, with 7 bases between. Germline CDR1 reads SGHTA; CDR2 reads FQGTGA. The CDR3 runs 13 residues. CDR3 region: CASSAQGTDTQYF. CDR3 nucleotides: TGTGCCAGCAGCGCACAGGGCACAGATACGCAGTATTTT.

The gene calls are TRBV24-1 and TRBJ1-5; no clear D gene. This CDR3 has 14 residues. CDR1 KGHDR and CDR2 SFDVKD come from the germline V gene. Trimming shortened V by 3 bases and J by 4 bases, and 9 bases separated the two germline ends. CDR3 DNA sequence: TGTGCCACCAGTGATATAGGCGGGAATCAGCCCCAGCATTTT. Translated, it gives CATSDIGGNQPQHF.

CDR3 loop: CASSPRLGVNYGYTF. For the CDR3, the DNA is TGTGCCAGCTCACCACGGCTAGGGGTCAACTATGGCTACACCTTC. The V and J genes are TRBV18 and TRBJ1-2; D is perhaps TRBD1 (5 bases). This CDR3 comprises 15 residues. V was pared by 1 base and J by 2 bases, with 11 bases between. Germline loops: CDR1 KGHSH, CDR2 LQKENI.

This clone occurred once. This chain joins TRBV11-2 and TRBJ2-3; weak D call: TRBD2 (5 bases). Germline loops: CDR1 SGHAT, CDR2 FQNNGV. The CDR3 is 17 amino acids. Between the trimmed V and J ends, which lost 3 bases and 1 base, there was a span of 17 bases. The CDR3 coding sequence is TGTGCCAGCAGCTTTCGCGGCTCGACGGAGGGCACAGATACGCAGTATTTT. Protein sequence: CASSFRGSTEGTDTQYF.

Only one count was recorded for this clone. This rearrangement joins TRBV25-1 to TRBJ1-5; possible D gene TRBD1, 6 bases. Germline V gives CDR1 MGHDK, CDR2 SYGVNS. The CDR3 is 14 residues long. Trimming shortened V by 5 bases and J by 7 bases, and 15 bases separated the two germline ends. CDR3 sequence (DNA): TGTGCCAGCAGTCCTCAGGGGAAGGGGCAGCCCCAGCATTTT. It codes for CASSPQGKGQPQHF. The full variable domain, rest sourced from reference TRBV25-1 and TRBJ1-5, is EADIYQTPRYLVIGTGKKITLECSQTMGHDKMYWYQQDPGMELHLIHYSYGVNSTEKGDLSSESTVSRIRTEHFPLTLESARPSHTSQYLCASSPQGKGQPQHFGDGTRLSIL.

The rearrangement uses TRBV28 and TRBJ1-4; 7 nucleotides align to TRBD1. The CDR3 loop spans 15 amino acids. Germline trimming cut 6 bases from V and 5 bases from J; bases unmatched to any gene: 9. Looked up from germline, CDR1 is MDHEN and CDR2 is SYDVKM. The CDR3 here is CASSPRDSGNEKLFF. Written as DNA, the CDR3 is TGTGCCAGCAGCCCCCGGGACAGCGGAAATGAAAAACTGTTTTTT.

With respect to this clone: Other DNA variants within this sample encode the same CDR3. The chain links TRBV9 to TRBJ2-3, with 11 bases identical to TRBD2. Trimming at V came to 1 base and at J to 6 bases, leaving 1 base not matched to a gene. Germline lookup yields CDR1 SGDLS and CDR2 YYNGEE. The CDR3 sequence is 14 residues long. The CDR3: CASSVLAGGDTQYF. CDR3 nucleotide sequence: TGTGCCAGCAGCGTATTAGCGGGGGGGGATACGCAGTATTTT.

CDR3 loop: CASSPEREEQYF. CDR3 sequence (DNA): TGTGCCAGCTCACCCGAGAGGGAGGAGCAGTACTTC. V is TRBV18 and J is TRBJ2-7, with D maybe TRBD2 (5 bases). CDR1 is KGHSH and CDR2 is LQKENI in the germline V gene. With 3 bases removed from V and 7 bases from J, the gap between germline ends came to 10 bases. The CDR3 has 12 amino acids.

The V and J genes are TRBV15 and TRBJ2-1, with TRBD1 matching 10 bases. Germline CDR1 reads LNHNV; CDR2 reads YYDKDF (reference sequence). Germline trimming cut 5 bases from V and 3 bases from J; bases unmatched to any gene: 4. The CDR3 length is 15 residues. CDR3 in DNA: TGTGCCACCAGCTCCCGGGACAGGGGCTACAATGAGCAGTTCTTC. Translation: CATSSRDRGYNEQFF.

The chain has TRBV4-1 and TRBJ2-3; 8 bases fit TRBD1. The CDR3 consists of 17 residues. J lost 9 bases, V lost 3 bases, and 17 bases had no gene match. CDR1 and CDR2 from the germline V gene are MGHRA and YSYEKL. The CDR3 DNA reads TGCGCCAGCAGCCAGGGCCCGGGACAGGAAAAGGGAGTAACGCAGTATTTT. This sequence encodes CASSQGPGQEKGVTQYF.

The chain has TRBV7-9 and TRBJ2-3; TRBD2 matches 8 bases. V trimming: 5 bases; J trimming: 0 bases; junction bases outside the gene matches: 4. The length of the CDR3 is 15 residues. Per the germline V gene, CDR1 is SEHNR and CDR2 is FQNEAQ (reference sequence). The CDR3 spells CASSRGGTSTDTQYF. DNA for the CDR3: TGTGCCAGCAGCCGCGGGGGGACGAGCACAGATACGCAGTATTTT.

This sequence joins TRBV7-8 and TRBJ1-1; D remains unclear. Looked up from germline, CDR1 is SGHVS and CDR2 is FQNEAQ. Trimming took 1 base from V and 5 from J, leaving 17 bases between them. The CDR3 contains 16 residues. The CDR3 protein is CASSLDEVPRWTEAFF. CDR3 coding DNA: TGTGCCAGCAGCTTAGATGAGGTTCCGAGGTGGACTGAAGCTTTCTTT.

This sequence joins TRBV4-3 and TRBJ2-2, with D perhaps matching TRBD1 (6 bases). Germline assignment: CDR1 LGHNA and CDR2 YSLEER. The CDR3 runs to 18 residues. V was cut by 0 bases and J by 0 bases, with 14 bases left in between. The CDR3 DNA reads as TGCGCCAGCAGCCAAGACTTTCCAGGGGCAGCGAACACCGGGGAGCTGTTTTTT. Translating it yields CASSQDFPGAANTGELFF.

This clone is a singleton in its sample. The rearrangement uses TRBV29-1 and TRBJ2-3; a possible D gene is TRBD2 (5 bases). CDR1 and CDR2 (germline): SQVTM, ANQGSEA. Trimming took off 8 bases at V and 3 bases at J, with 12 bases between the two ends. The CDR3 totals 12 residues. Here the CDR3 DNA reads TGCAGCTTTGGACTGCAGACAGATACGCAGTATTTT. This gives the protein CSFGLQTDTQYF.

The sample holds one count of this clone. This chain links TRBV4-3 with TRBJ1-1; D is undetermined. Per germline, CDR1 LGHNA and CDR2 YSLEER. V lost 5 bases and J lost 1, with 8 bases in between. The CDR3 consists of 13 residues. CDR3 residues: CASSVRGNTEAFF. The CDR3 coding sequence is TGCGCCAGCAGCGTGCGAGGGAACACTGAAGCTTTCTTT.

The chain recombines TRBV7-9 with TRBJ2-2; weak D call: TRBD2 (6 bases). This CDR3 has 16 amino acids. With 3 bases removed from V and 6 bases from J, the gap between germline ends came to 17 bases. Germline lookup yields CDR1 SEHNR and CDR2 FQNEAQ (reference sequence). CDR3 amino acids: CASSLPGGNRAGELFF. The DNA of the CDR3 is TGTGCCAGCAGCTTGCCAGGAGGGAATCGCGCCGGGGAGCTGTTTTTT. The whole variable domain, remainder taken from reference TRBV7-9 and TRBJ2-2, is DTGVSQNPRHKITKRGQNVTFRCDPISEHNRLYWYRQTLGQGPEFLTYFQNEAQLEKSRLLSDRFSAERPKGSFSTLEIQRTEQGDSAMYLCASSLPGGNRAGELFFGEGSRLTVL.

The chain joins TRBV6-2 or TRBV6-3 to TRBJ2-5, with 8 bases lining up with TRBD2. J was trimmed by 5 bases and V by 5 bases; bases with no gene match: 10. The CDR3 is 15 amino acids. The germline V gene encodes CDR1 MNHEY and CDR2 SVGEGT. This CDR3 reads CASSGWGAGVETQYF. In nucleotides, the CDR3 is TGTGCCAGCAGTGGCTGGGGAGCGGGAGTGGAGACCCAGTACTTC.

The chain employs TRBV7-3 and TRBJ2-3, with 10 bases matching TRBD2. The V gene's germline CDR1 is SGHTA and CDR2 FQGTGA. The length of the CDR3 is 18 residues. With V trimmed by 5 bases and J by 2 bases, 13 bases remained unmatched. Here the CDR3 reads CASSPNPWTSGYTDTQYF. CDR3 nucleotide sequence: TGTGCCAGCAGCCCGAATCCATGGACTAGCGGATACACAGATACGCAGTATTTT.

This chain links TRBV6-5 with TRBJ2-7, with a possible D match to TRBD1 (6 bases). Germline V gene sequence: CDR1 MNHEY, CDR2 SVGAGI. This CDR3 has 13 residues. The V gene lost 4 bases and the J gene lost 4 bases, with 11 bases spanning the gap. The CDR3 loop reads CASSSTQGYEQYF. The CDR3 DNA sequence: TGTGCCAGCAGTTCAACCCAGGGGTACGAGCAGTACTTC.

The J gene is TRBJ1-5, the V gene TRBV6-5; D may be TRBD1 (5 bases). From germline, CDR1 is MNHEY and CDR2 SVGAGI. The CDR3 sequence is 13 residues long. V lost 7 bases and J 3 bases, leaving 10 bases between the germline ends. CDR3 amino acids: CASTGQINQPQHF. CDR3 sequence (DNA): TGTGCCAGCACAGGGCAGATCAATCAGCCCCAGCATTTT.

The rearrangement links TRBV27 to TRBJ2-7, with D uncertain. This CDR3 has 11 residues. Germline CDR1 MNHEY, CDR2 SMNVEV (reference sequence). V dropped 6 bases and J dropped 3 bases, with 6 bases sitting between them. The CDR3 protein is CASSHNYEQYF. In nucleotides, the CDR3 is TGTGCCAGCAGCCACAACTACGAGCAGTACTTC.

The genes are TRBV11-2 and TRBJ2-7; 7 bases map to TRBD2. The CDR3 runs to 17 residues. V shed 0 bases, J shed 0 bases, and the junction held 8 bases outside the gene matches. Per the germline V gene, CDR1 is SGHAT and CDR2 is FQNNGV. CDR3 DNA sequence: TGTGCCAGCAGCTTAGATCTGTTGTCTAGCGGCTCCTACGAGCAGTACTTC. This codes for CASSLDLLSSGSYEQYF. Filled out from reference TRBV11-2 and TRBJ2-7, the complete variable domain reads EAGVAQSPRYKIIEKRQSVAFWCNPISGHATLYWYQQILGQGPKLLIQFQNNGVVDDSQLPKDRFSAERLKGVDSTLKIQPAKLEDSAVYLCASSLDLLSSGSYEQYFGPGTRLTVT.

This rearrangement joins TRBV5-5 to TRBJ1-2, with unresolved D. Germline assignment: CDR1 SGHKS and CDR2 YYEKEE (reference sequence). Trimming took 0 bases from V and 1 from J, leaving 10 bases between them. CDR3 length: 15 residues. For the CDR3, the DNA is TGTGCCAGCAGCTTGGAGCCGAACAGTAACTATGGCTACACCTTC. Translated: CASSLEPNSNYGYTF.

The CDR3 bases are TGTGCCAGCACCTTAAGGGAGTTTAGTGCTGAAGCTTTCTTT. Translated, it gives CASTLREFSAEAFF. The chain carries TRBV28 and TRBJ1-1; D call uncertain. The CDR3 contains 14 residues. Germline assignment: CDR1 MDHEN and CDR2 SYDVKM. V was trimmed by 7 bases and J by 6 bases, leaving 18 bases between them.

The chain recombines TRBV6-6 with TRBJ1-5, with TRBD1 matching over 9 bases. Trimming at V came to 6 bases and at J to 7 bases, leaving 10 bases not matched to a gene. The CDR3 is 15 residues long. Germline V gene sequence: CDR1 MNHNY, CDR2 SVGAGI (reference sequence). The CDR3 bases are TGTGCCAGCAGACCGGGACAGGGTTGGTACCAGCCCCAGCATTTT. As protein: CASRPGQGWYQPQHF.

The chain uses TRBV11-2 and TRBJ2-7, with 9 bases that match TRBD1. The germline V gene encodes CDR1 SGHAT and CDR2 FQNNGV. The CDR3 contains 14 residues. V gave up 4 bases and J gave up 6 bases; unmatched junction bases: 7. The CDR3 region is CASSSPGTGIEQYF. CDR3 coding DNA: TGTGCCAGCAGCTCGCCCGGGACAGGGATCGAGCAGTACTTC.

The V gene is TRBV6-1, the J gene TRBJ2-3; D is perhaps TRBD1 (5 bases). This CDR3 has 15 amino acids. Germline assignment: CDR1 MNHNS and CDR2 SASEGT. Trimming cost V 3 bases and J 3 bases, with 13 bases left between them. The DNA of the CDR3 is TGTGCCAGCAGTGAGGTCAGGGAAGCGACAGATACGCAGTATTTT. Amino acid sequence: CASSEVREATDTQYF.

The chain couples TRBV6-4 to TRBJ2-1; 11 nucleotides agree with TRBD2. Per germline, CDR1 MRHNA and CDR2 SNTAGT. Trimming at V came to 0 bases and at J to 9 bases, leaving 4 bases not matched to a gene. CDR3 length: 15 residues. The DNA of the CDR3 is TGTGCCAGCAGTGACTCACTAGCGGGAGACTCTGAGCAGTTCTTC. It specifies CASSDSLAGDSEQFF.

This clone was observed a few times. The chain recombines TRBV29-1 with TRBJ1-1; 7 positions agree with TRBD1. After removal of 6 bases from V and 5 bases from J, the junction contained 12 bases not matched to a gene. The CDR3 consists of 14 residues. Per the germline V gene, CDR1 is SQVTM and CDR2 is ANQGSEA. The CDR3 here is CSVGGGGPGTEAFF. The CDR3 DNA sequence: TGCAGCGTCGGAGGGGGCGGCCCCGGGACTGAAGCTTTCTTT. Combining the CDR3 with reference TRBV29-1 and TRBJ1-1 gives the whole variable domain SAVISQKPSRDICQRGTSLTIQCQVDSQVTMMFWYRQQPGQSLTLIATANQGSEATYESGFVIDKFPISRPNLTFSTLTVSNMSPEDSSIYLCSVGGGGPGTEAFFGQGTRLTVV.